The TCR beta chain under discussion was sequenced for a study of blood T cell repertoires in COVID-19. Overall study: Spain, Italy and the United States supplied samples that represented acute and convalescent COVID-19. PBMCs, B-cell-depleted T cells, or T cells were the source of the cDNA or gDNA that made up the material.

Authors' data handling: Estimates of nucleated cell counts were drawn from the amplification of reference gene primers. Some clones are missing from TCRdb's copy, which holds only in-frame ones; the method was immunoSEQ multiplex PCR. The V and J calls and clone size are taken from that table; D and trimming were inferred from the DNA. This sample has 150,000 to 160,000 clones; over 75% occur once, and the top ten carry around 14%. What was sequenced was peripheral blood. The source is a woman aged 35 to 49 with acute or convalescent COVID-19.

The CDR3 DNA reads TGTGCCAGCAGCCGCGAGTCTTCTAGCGGGGGCACAGATACGCAGTATTTT. Protein sequence: CASSRESSSGGTDTQYF. The chain couples TRBV5-4 to TRBJ2-3, with 9 bases that match TRBD2. Losses at the gene ends were 4 bases for V and 1 base for J; bases not matched to a gene: 10. Per the germline V gene, CDR1 is SGHNT and CDR2 is YYREEE (reference sequence). The CDR3 covers 17 residues.